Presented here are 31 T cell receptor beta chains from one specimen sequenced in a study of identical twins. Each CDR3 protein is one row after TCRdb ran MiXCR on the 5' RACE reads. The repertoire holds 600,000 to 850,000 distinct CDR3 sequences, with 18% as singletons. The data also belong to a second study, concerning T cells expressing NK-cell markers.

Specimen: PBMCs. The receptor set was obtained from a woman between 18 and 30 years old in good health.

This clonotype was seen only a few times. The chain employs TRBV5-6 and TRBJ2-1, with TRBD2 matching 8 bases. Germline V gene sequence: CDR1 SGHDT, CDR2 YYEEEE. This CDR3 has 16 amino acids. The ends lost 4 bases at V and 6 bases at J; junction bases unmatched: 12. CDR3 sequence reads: CASSEPERESRNEQFF. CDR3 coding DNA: TGTGCCAGCAGCGAGCCAGAGCGGGAGAGTCGCAATGAGCAGTTCTTC.

The CDR3 reads CSAPYPYNEQFF. The CDR3 nucleotides are TGCAGTGCTCCTTACCCGTACAATGAGCAGTTCTTC. The rearrangement joins TRBV20-1 to TRBJ2-1, with no clear D. The CDR3 contains 12 residues. V lost 5 bases, J lost 4 bases, and 9 bases lay in between. The V gene's germline CDR1 is DFQATT and CDR2 SNEGSKA (reference sequence).

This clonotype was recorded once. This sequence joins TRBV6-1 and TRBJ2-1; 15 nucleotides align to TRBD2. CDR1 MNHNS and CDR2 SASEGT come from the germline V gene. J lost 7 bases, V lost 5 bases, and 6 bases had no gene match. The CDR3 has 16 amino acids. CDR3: CASSTPGLAGGNEQFF. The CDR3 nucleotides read TGTGCCAGCAGTACCCCAGGACTAGCGGGAGGGAATGAGCAGTTCTTC.

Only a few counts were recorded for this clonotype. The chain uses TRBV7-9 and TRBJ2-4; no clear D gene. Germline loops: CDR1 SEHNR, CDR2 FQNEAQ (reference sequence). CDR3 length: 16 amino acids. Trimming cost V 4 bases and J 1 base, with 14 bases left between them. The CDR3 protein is CASSSFFDVAKNIQYF. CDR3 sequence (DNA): TGTGCCAGCAGCTCATTCTTTGACGTGGCCAAAAACATTCAGTACTTC.

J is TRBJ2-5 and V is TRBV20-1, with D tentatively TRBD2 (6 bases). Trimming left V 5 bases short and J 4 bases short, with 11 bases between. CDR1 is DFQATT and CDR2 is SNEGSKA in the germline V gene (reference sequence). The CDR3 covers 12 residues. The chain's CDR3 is CSAAKGLETQYF. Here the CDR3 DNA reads TGCAGTGCTGCCAAGGGACTAGAGACCCAGTACTTC.

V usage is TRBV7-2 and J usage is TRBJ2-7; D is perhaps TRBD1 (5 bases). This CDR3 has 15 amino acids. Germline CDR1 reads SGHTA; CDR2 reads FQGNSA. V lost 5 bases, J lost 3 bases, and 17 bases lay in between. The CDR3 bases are TGTGCCAGCAGCCTCAAGGGGCTAGTTAGCTACGAGCAGTACTTC. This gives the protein CASSLKGLVSYEQYF.

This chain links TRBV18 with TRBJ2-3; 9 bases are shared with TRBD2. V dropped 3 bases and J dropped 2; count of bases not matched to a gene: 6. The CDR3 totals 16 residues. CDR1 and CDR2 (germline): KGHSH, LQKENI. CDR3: CASSPVRLAVTDTQYF. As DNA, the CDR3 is TGTGCCAGCTCACCCGTACGACTAGCGGTCACAGATACGCAGTATTTT.

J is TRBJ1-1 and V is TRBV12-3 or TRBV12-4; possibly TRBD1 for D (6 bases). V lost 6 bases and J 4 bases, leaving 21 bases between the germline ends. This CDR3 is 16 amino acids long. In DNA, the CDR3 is TGTGCCAGCAGACTTGACAGCTATTTAGGGGGCACTGAAGCTTTCTTT. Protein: CASRLDSYLGGTEAFF.

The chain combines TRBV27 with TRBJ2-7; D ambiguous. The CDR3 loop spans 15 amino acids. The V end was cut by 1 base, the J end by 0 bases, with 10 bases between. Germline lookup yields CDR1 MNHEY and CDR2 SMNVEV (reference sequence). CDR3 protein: CASSLWPPTSYEQYF. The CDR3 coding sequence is TGTGCCAGCAGTTTATGGCCTCCGACCTCCTACGAGCAGTACTTC.

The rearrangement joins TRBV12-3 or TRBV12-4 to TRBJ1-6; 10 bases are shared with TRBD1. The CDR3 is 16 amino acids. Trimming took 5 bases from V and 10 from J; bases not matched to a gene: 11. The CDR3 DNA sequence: TGTGCCAGCAGTCTCGTGGGACAGGGGCTTGAGTCACCCCTCCACTTT. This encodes CASSLVGQGLESPLHF.

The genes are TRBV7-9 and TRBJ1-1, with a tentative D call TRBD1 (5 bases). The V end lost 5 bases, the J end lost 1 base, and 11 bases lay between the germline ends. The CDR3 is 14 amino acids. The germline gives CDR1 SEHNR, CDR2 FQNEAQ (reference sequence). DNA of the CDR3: TGTGCCAGCAGCCCCAGGGTTAAGAACACTGAAGCTTTCTTT. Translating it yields CASSPRVKNTEAFF.

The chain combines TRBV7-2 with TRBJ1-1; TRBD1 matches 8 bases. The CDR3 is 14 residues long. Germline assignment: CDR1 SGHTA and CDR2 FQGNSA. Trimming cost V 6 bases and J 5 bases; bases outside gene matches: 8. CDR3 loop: CASSYQGAITEAFF. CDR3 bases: TGTGCCAGCAGTTATCAGGGGGCGATAACTGAAGCTTTCTTT.

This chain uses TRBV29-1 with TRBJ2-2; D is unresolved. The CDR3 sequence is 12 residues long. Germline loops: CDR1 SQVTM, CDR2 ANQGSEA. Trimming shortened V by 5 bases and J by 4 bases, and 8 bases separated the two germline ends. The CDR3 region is CSVLDPTGELFF. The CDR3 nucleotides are TGCAGCGTTCTGGACCCCACCGGGGAGCTGTTTTTT.

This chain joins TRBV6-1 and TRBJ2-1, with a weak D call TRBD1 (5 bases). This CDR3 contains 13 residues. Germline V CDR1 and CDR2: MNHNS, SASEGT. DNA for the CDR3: TGTGCATCGCAGGGCATGGTAACGAATGAGCAGTTCTTC. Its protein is CASQGMVTNEQFF.

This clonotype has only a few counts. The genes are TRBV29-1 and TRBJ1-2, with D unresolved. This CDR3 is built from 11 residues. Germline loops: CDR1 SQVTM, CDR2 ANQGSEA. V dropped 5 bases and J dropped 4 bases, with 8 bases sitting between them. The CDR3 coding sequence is TGCAGCGTTCTTGTGGGCTATGGCTACACCTTC. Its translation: CSVLVGYGYTF.

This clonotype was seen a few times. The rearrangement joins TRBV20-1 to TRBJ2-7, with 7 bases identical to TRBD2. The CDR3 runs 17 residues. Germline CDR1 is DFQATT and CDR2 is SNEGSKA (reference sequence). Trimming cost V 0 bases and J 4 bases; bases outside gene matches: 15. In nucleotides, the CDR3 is TGCAGTGCTAGAGACTCCGCATCTTGGGTGGGGGGGTACGAGCAGTACTTC. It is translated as CSARDSASWVGGYEQYF.

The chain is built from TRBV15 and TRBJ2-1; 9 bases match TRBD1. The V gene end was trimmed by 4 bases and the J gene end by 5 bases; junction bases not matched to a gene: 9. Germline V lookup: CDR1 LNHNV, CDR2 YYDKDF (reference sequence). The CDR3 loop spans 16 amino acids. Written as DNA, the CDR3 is TGTGCCACCAGCACTACAGGGGGCAAGGTCCACAATGAGCAGTTCTTC. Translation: CATSTTGGKVHNEQFF.

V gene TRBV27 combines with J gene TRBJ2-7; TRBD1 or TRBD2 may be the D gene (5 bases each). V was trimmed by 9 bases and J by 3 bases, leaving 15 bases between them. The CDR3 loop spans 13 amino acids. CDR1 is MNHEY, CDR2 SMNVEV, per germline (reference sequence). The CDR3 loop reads CASSREGNYEQYF. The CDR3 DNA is TGTGCCAGTTCTCGAGAGGGGAACTACGAGCAGTACTTC.

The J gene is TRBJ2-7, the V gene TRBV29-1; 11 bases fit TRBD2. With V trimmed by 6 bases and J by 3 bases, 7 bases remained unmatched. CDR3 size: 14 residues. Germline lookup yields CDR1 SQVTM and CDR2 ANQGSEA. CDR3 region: CSVLLAGVSYEQYF. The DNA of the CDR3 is TGCAGCGTCCTACTAGCGGGAGTAAGCTACGAGCAGTACTTC.

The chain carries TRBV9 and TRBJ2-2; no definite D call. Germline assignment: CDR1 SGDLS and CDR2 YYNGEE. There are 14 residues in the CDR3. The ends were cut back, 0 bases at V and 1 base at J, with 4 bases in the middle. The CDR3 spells CASSVARNTGELFF. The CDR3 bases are TGTGCCAGCAGCGTAGCTCGGAACACCGGGGAGCTGTTTTTT.

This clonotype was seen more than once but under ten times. The CDR3 is CSARGVDFSYNEQFF. The CDR3 DNA reads as TGCAGTGCTAGAGGGGTGGACTTTTCCTACAATGAGCAGTTCTTC. This chain uses TRBV20-1 with TRBJ2-1; TRBD2 might be the D (5 bases). Per the germline V gene, CDR1 is DFQATT and CDR2 is SNEGSKA (reference sequence). CDR3 length: 15 residues. Trimming took off 1 base at V and 1 base at J, with 11 bases between the two ends.

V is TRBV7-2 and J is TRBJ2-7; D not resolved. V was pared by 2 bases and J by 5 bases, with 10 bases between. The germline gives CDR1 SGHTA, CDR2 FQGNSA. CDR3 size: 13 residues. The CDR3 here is CASSLTSIHEQYF. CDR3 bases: TGTGCCAGCAGCTTAACGTCAATCCACGAGCAGTACTTC.

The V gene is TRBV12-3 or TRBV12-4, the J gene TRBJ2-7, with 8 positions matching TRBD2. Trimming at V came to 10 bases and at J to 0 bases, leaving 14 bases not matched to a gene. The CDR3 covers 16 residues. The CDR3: CATSTERGWNSYEQYF. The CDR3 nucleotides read TGTGCCACCTCGACGGAGCGGGGGTGGAACTCCTACGAGCAGTACTTC.

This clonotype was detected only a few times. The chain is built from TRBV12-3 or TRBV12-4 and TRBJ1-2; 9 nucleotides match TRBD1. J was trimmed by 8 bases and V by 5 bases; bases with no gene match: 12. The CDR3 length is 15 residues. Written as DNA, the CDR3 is TGTGCCAGCAGTCTCGGGACAGGGCCTCATCGGGGCTACACCTTC. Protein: CASSLGTGPHRGYTF.

The CDR3 is CAISSGGPMWNEQFF. CDR3 in DNA: TGTGCCATCAGCTCGGGGGGGCCAATGTGGAATGAGCAGTTCTTC. The V and J genes are TRBV10-3 and TRBJ2-1; TRBD2 matches 8 bases. CDR3 size: 15 residues. CDR1 ENHRY and CDR2 SYGVKD come from the germline V gene. Trimming cost V 6 bases and J 7 bases; bases outside gene matches: 11.

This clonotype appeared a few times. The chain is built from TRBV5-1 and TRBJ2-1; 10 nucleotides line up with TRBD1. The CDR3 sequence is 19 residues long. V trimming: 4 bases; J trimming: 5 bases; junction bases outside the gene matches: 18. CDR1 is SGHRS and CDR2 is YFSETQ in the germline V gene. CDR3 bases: TGCGCCAGCAGCCCTCGACAGGGGGCGAGGGGCGGGCCAAACAATGAGCAGTTCTTC. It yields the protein CASSPRQGARGGPNNEQFF.

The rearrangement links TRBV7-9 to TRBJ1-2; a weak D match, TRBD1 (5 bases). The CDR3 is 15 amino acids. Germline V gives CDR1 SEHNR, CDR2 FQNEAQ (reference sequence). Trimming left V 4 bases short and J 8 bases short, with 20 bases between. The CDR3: CASSYGQGTTSGYTF. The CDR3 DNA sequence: TGTGCCAGCAGCTACGGCCAGGGTACTACTAGCGGCTACACCTTC.

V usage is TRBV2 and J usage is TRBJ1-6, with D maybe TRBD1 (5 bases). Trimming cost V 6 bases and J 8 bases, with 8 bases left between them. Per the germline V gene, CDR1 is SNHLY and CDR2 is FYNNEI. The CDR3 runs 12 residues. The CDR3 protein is CASRGVDSPLHF. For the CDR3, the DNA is TGTGCCAGCAGAGGGGTGGATTCACCCCTCCACTTT.

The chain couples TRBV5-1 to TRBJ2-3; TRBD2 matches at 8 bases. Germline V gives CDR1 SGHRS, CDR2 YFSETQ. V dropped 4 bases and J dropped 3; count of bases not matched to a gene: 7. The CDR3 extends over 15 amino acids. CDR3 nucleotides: TGCGCCAGCAGCAAAATGGCGGGAGGTACAGATACGCAGTATTTT. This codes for CASSKMAGGTDTQYF.

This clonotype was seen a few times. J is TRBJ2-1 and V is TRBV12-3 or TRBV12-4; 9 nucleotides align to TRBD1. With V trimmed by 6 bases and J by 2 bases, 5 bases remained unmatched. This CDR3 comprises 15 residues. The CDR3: CASSAGTGPYNEQFF. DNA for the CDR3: TGTGCCAGCAGCGCCGGGACAGGGCCCTACAATGAGCAGTTCTTC.

CDR3 DNA: TGCGCCAGCAGCTTGTGGGGTGTGACCTACGAGCAGTACTTC. It is translated as CASSLWGVTYEQYF. The genes are TRBV5-1 and TRBJ2-7; no definite D call. CDR1 and CDR2 from the germline V gene are SGHRS and YFSETQ. The CDR3 extends over 14 amino acids. Trimming removed 1 base from V and 2 bases from J, with 10 bases in between.